What follows are 12 T cell receptor beta chains derived from one specimen sequenced in a study of T cells in Graves' hyperthyroidism and ophthalmopathy. It was RNA transcripts that yielded the amplified TCR beta CDR3 regions. The TCR CDR3 was amplified in a first-round RT-PCR using the HTBI primer set. MiXCR, applied by TCRdb to the multiplex PCR reads, yields one record per CDR3 protein. This table has about 400,000 distinct CDR3 sequences, roughly 14% appearing once. The sequenced sample was blood. Receptors were obtained from a woman aged 18-30 years with Graves' hyperthyroidism that later progressed to Graves' ophthalmopathy.

The rearrangement uses TRBV12-3 or TRBV12-4 and TRBJ1-2; 7 bases line up with TRBD1. The CDR3 has 18 residues. Trimming removed 6 bases from V and 3 bases from J; junction bases left unmatched: 19. The CDR3 DNA follows: TGTGCCAGCAGACTTCCCGGGACAGCTATCGTAGGGGACTATGGCTACACCTTC. Translated, it gives CASRLPGTAIVGDYGYTF.

Points on this clonotype: A much larger clonotype is one base distant, so this may be a read error. V is TRBV27 and J is TRBJ2-5, with D uncertain. With 1 base removed from V and 5 bases from J, the gap between germline ends came to 8 bases. The CDR3 has 13 residues. The germline gives CDR1 MNHEY, CDR2 SMNVEV (reference sequence). DNA for the CDR3: TGTGCCAGCAGTTTATTCCCCGGGGAGACCCAGTACTTC. This sequence encodes CASSLFPGETQYF.

The chain recombines TRBV25-1 with TRBJ1-4; weak D call: TRBD1 (6 bases). The CDR3 length is 13 residues. Trimming took off 4 bases at V and 6 bases at J, with 9 bases between the two ends. Germline values: CDR1 MGHDK, CDR2 SYGVNS. The DNA for the CDR3 is TGTGCCAGCAGTGGACAGGAGCATGAAAAACTGTTTTTT. Protein: CASSGQEHEKLFF.

This clonotype was picked up one time. V is TRBV27 and J is TRBJ2-1; tentatively, D is TRBD1 (5 bases). Germline V gene lookup returns CDR1 MNHEY and CDR2 SMNVEV (reference sequence). V lost 2 bases and J 9 bases, leaving 14 bases between the germline ends. The CDR3 totals 14 residues. DNA of the CDR3: TGTGCCAGCAGTTTAAATTTTGGGGCAAGTGAGCAGTTCTTC. Translating it yields CASSLNFGASEQFF.

This clonotype was seen ten or more times. The chain links TRBV11-2 to TRBJ2-7; maybe TRBD1 (6 bases). Germline values: CDR1 SGHAT, CDR2 FQNNGV. V lost 1 base and J lost 2, with 9 bases in between. CDR3 length equals 14 residues. Here the CDR3 reads CASSLGAGAYEQYF. CDR3 nucleotides: TGTGCCAGCAGCTTAGGTGCAGGGGCCTACGAGCAGTACTTC.

At least ten counts were recorded for this clonotype. The V call is TRBV19, the J call TRBJ2-7; 8 bases fit TRBD1. V gave up 2 bases and J gave up 2 bases; unmatched junction bases: 2. The CDR3 has 14 residues. CDR1 and CDR2 from the germline V gene are LNHDA and SQIVND (reference sequence). DNA of the CDR3: TGTGCCAGTAGTATAAGCAGGGGGCCCTACGAGCAGTACTTC. Translated: CASSISRGPYEQYF.

This clonotype has ten or more counts. This sequence joins TRBV6-1 and TRBJ1-4; perhaps TRBD1 as D (6 bases). This CDR3 region has 15 residues. Trimming removed 6 bases at V and 0 bases at J, with 11 bases between. Germline V gene data show CDR1 as MNHNS and CDR2 as SASEGT. CDR3 loop: CASRDSPATNEKLFF. The CDR3 DNA is TGTGCCAGCAGGGACAGCCCTGCAACTAATGAAAAACTGTTTTTT.

This clonotype was seen ten or more times. The rearrangement links TRBV12-3 or TRBV12-4 to TRBJ1-4; D call uncertain. V gave up 6 bases and J gave up 10 bases, with 12 bases separating them. This CDR3 is built from 12 residues. The CDR3: CASSREGGKLFF. CDR3 DNA: TGTGCCAGCAGCCGGGAAGGAGGAAAACTGTTTTTT.

This clonotype was detected many times. The rearrangement links TRBV7-8 to TRBJ2-5, with TRBD2 as a possible D gene (5 bases). This CDR3 region has 14 residues. Germline loops: CDR1 SGHVS, CDR2 FQNEAQ. V lost 3 bases, J lost 4 bases, and 12 bases lay in between. CDR3 sequence reads: CASSLGGWGETQYF. The CDR3 nucleotides are TGTGCCAGCAGCTTGGGCGGGTGGGGAGAGACCCAGTACTTC.

This clonotype has more than one count but fewer than ten. Here the CDR3 DNA reads TGTGCCAGCACCCGGACTAGCGGGAGGGCCTCGGCCACCGATGAGCAGTTCTTC. This codes for CASTRTSGRASATDEQFF. The gene calls are TRBV7-9 and TRBJ2-1; TRBD2 matches at 15 bases. This CDR3 is built from 18 residues. The trim removed 7 bases at V and 8 bases at J, leaving 15 bases unmatched. Germline V gene sequence: CDR1 SEHNR, CDR2 FQNEAQ (reference sequence).

This clonotype was counted many times. The V gene is TRBV7-3, the J gene TRBJ2-3; D is uncertain. Trimming took off 0 bases at V and 6 bases at J, with 10 bases between the two ends. Germline V gene sequence: CDR1 SGHTA, CDR2 FQGTGA. This CDR3 spans 14 amino acids. DNA of the CDR3: TGTGCCAGCAGCTTAACGTTAGCTGGGGATACGCAGTATTTT. It is translated as CASSLTLAGDTQYF.

This clonotype was detected ten times or more. The V and J genes are TRBV6-1 and TRBJ2-1; 14 bases agree with TRBD2. The V segment lost 6 bases and the J segment 8 bases; nucleotides outside the gene matches: 6. In germline, CDR1 is MNHNS, CDR2 SASEGT. The CDR3 has 15 residues. The chain's CDR3 is CASSPGTSGSDEQFF. CDR3 sequence (DNA): TGTGCCAGCAGCCCCGGGACTAGCGGGAGTGATGAGCAGTTCTTC.